This entry lists 29 T cell receptor beta chains sequenced from one sample in a study of blood T cell repertoires in COVID-19. Some clones are missing from TCRdb's copy, which holds only in-frame ones; the method was immunoSEQ multiplex PCR. The data hold about 190,000 clones, with over 75% observed a single time. Sequencing was done on a sample of peripheral blood. Receptors were obtained from a woman between 50 and 59 years old with acute or convalescent COVID-19.

The chain has TRBV18 and TRBJ1-1, with D tentatively TRBD1 (5 bases). Germline V lookup: CDR1 KGHSH, CDR2 LQKENI. Trimming removed 1 base from V and 5 bases from J, with 17 bases in between. This CDR3 is 16 amino acids long. CDR3 loop: CASSPQSGQKGTEAFF. DNA for the CDR3: TGTGCCAGCTCACCACAAAGCGGGCAGAAGGGGACTGAAGCTTTCTTT.

The chain employs TRBV4-3 and TRBJ2-1; 8 bases fit TRBD2. The CDR3 contains 19 residues. Germline V gene lookup returns CDR1 LGHNA and CDR2 YSLEER. V dropped 1 base and J dropped 0; count of bases not matched to a gene: 11. The CDR3 DNA follows: TGCGCCAGCAGCCAAGTGGCCTCGACTAGCGTCAGCTCCTACAATGAGCAGTTCTTC. Protein product: CASSQVASTSVSSYNEQFF.

This clone came up a few times. The gene calls are TRBV18 and TRBJ1-5; a possible D gene is TRBD1 (5 bases). V lost 5 bases to trimming and J lost 1 base, with 18 bases between them. The CDR3 extends over 17 amino acids. Germline loops: CDR1 KGHSH, CDR2 LQKENI. CDR3 bases: TGTGCCAGCTCATCCCAATCCAGGGAATTGAGCAATCAGCCCCAGCATTTT. Its protein product is CASSSQSRELSNQPQHF.

This clone was picked up one time. The chain combines TRBV7-8 with TRBJ1-2; 7 bases align to TRBD1. Trimming removed 5 bases from V and 4 bases from J; junction bases left unmatched: 13. The CDR3 has 16 amino acids. The germline V gene has CDR1 SGHVS and CDR2 FQNEAQ. The chain's CDR3 is CASSPGTDPPGYGYTF. The CDR3 coding sequence is TGTGCCAGCAGCCCTGGGACAGACCCGCCTGGCTATGGCTACACCTTC.

The chain joins TRBV9 to TRBJ2-7; TRBD1 aligns across 7 bases. The CDR3 is 15 residues long. Germline-derived CDR1 and CDR2 are SGDLS and YYNGEE. Trimming removed 5 bases from V and 3 bases from J; junction bases left unmatched: 11. CDR3 in DNA: TGTGCCAGCAGATACAGACAGGGTAAGGGCTACGAGCAGTACTTC. Its protein is CASRYRQGKGYEQYF.

The chain combines TRBV5-1 with TRBJ1-1, with TRBD1 matching over 10 bases. The CDR3 is 15 amino acids. Germline V lookup: CDR1 SGHRS, CDR2 YFSETQ. V lost 4 bases to trimming and J lost 2 bases; unmatched junction nucleotides: 5. In DNA form, the CDR3 reads TGCGCCAGCAGCCCCGGGACAGGGGTCAACACTGAAGCTTTCTTT. It translates to CASSPGTGVNTEAFF.

The J gene is TRBJ1-1, the V gene TRBV28; perhaps TRBD1 as D (5 bases). CDR1 and CDR2 (germline): MDHEN, SYDVKM. V was cut by 11 bases and J by 3 bases, with 22 bases left in between. The length of the CDR3 is 15 residues. CDR3 DNA sequence: TGTGCCGCAGCTATAACAGGTGGGTTGGACACTGAAGCTTTCTTT. Translated: CAAAITGGLDTEAFF.

The J gene is TRBJ1-2, the V gene TRBV3-1 (or the pseudogene TRBV3-2); no clear D. The CDR3 has 14 amino acids. CDR1 is LGHDT and CDR2 is YNNKEL in the germline V gene (reference sequence). V shed 4 bases and J shed 5 bases, with 14 bases lying between them. In nucleotides, the CDR3 is TGTGCCAGCAGCCGGACGGGGTACAAATATGGCTACACCTTC. It yields the protein CASSRTGYKYGYTF.

This rearrangement joins TRBV19 to TRBJ2-7; 7 bases map to TRBD1. V was clipped by 7 bases and J by 2 bases; unmatched bases: 5. This CDR3 contains 13 residues. Germline loops: CDR1 LNHDA, CDR2 SQIVND (reference sequence). CDR3 in amino acids: CASKGQSTYEQYF. The CDR3 DNA follows: TGTGCCAGTAAGGGACAGTCAACCTACGAGCAGTACTTC.

This clone has only one observation. V and J are TRBV9 and TRBJ2-2; 10 nucleotides line up with TRBD2. Germline loops: CDR1 SGDLS, CDR2 YYNGEE. This CDR3 has 15 amino acids. V was pared by 2 bases and J by 4 bases, with 2 bases of the junction left unmatched. The CDR3 region is CASSVERGGTGELFF. Written as DNA, the CDR3 is TGTGCCAGCAGCGTTGAGCGGGGGGGCACCGGGGAGCTGTTTTTT.

As DNA, the CDR3 is TGCAGCGTTGAAGCTGGGCTAGCGGGGGGAAGATACAATGAGCAGTTCTTC. Protein sequence: CSVEAGLAGGRYNEQFF. V usage is TRBV29-1 and J usage is TRBJ2-1; 11 bases are a match to TRBD2. CDR3 length equals 17 residues. Germline loops: CDR1 SQVTM, CDR2 ANQGSEA. V shed 1 base and J 4 bases; nucleotides not matched to a gene: 9.

This clone was counted between two and nine times. The chain recombines TRBV10-2 with TRBJ2-3; perhaps TRBD2 as D (5 bases). Germline V lookup: CDR1 WSHSY, CDR2 SAAADI. The CDR3 totals 16 residues. Trimming took off 4 bases at V and 1 base at J, with 15 bases between the two ends. CDR3 coding DNA: TGCGCCAGCAGTGGGCCTAGCTATATTGGCACAGATACGCAGTATTTT. It translates to CASSGPSYIGTDTQYF.

The chain combines TRBV12-5 with TRBJ2-1; TRBD1 matches 8 bases. V lost 5 bases to trimming and J lost 4 bases; unmatched junction nucleotides: 7. Germline loops: CDR1 LGHNT, CDR2 FRNRAP. The CDR3 spans 15 residues. CDR3 sequence: CASGLTGAMYNEQFF. CDR3 bases: TGTGCTAGTGGTCTGACAGGGGCGATGTACAATGAGCAGTTCTTC.

The V call is TRBV5-1, the J call TRBJ2-5, with D possibly being TRBD1 (6 bases). The ends were cut back, 0 bases at V and 5 bases at J, with 11 bases in the middle. This CDR3 has 14 amino acids. Germline assignment: CDR1 SGHRS and CDR2 YFSETQ. The CDR3 nucleotides read TGCGCCAGCAGCTTGGACAGGGCTAGTGAGACCCAGTACTTC. Its protein product is CASSLDRASETQYF.

The CDR3 loop reads CASSFTGGNGYTF. The DNA for the CDR3 is TGTGCCAGCAGCTTCACAGGGGGCAATGGCTACACCTTC. This chain joins TRBV5-5 and TRBJ1-2; TRBD1 matches 9 bases. CDR1 and CDR2 (germline): SGHKS, YYEKEE (reference sequence). With 2 bases clipped from V and 6 bases from J, the junction kept 2 bases outside the gene matches. The CDR3 consists of 13 residues.

This chain joins TRBV14 and TRBJ2-2, with D uncertain. Germline values: CDR1 SGHDN, CDR2 FVKESK. This CDR3 region has 14 residues. Deletions cut 1 base from V and 5 bases from J, with 8 bases between. The CDR3 loop is CASSQVLRTGELFF. The CDR3, as DNA: TGTGCCAGCAGCCAAGTTCTGCGGACCGGGGAGCTGTTTTTT.

The chain joins TRBV25-1 to TRBJ2-1; TRBD2 is a possible D gene (5 bases). The CDR3 covers 14 residues. Trimming removed 7 bases at V and 1 base at J, with 11 bases between. Looked up from germline, CDR1 is MGHDK and CDR2 is SYGVNS. The CDR3 sequence: CASTGGLSYNEQFF. The CDR3 coding sequence is TGTGCCAGCACGGGCGGGCTTTCCTACAATGAGCAGTTCTTC.

V is TRBV2 and J is TRBJ2-5; TRBD1 might be the D (5 bases). Germline-derived CDR1 and CDR2 are SNHLY and FYNNEI. Trimming stripped 6 bases from V and 2 bases from J, with 10 bases between. The CDR3 is 13 residues long. In DNA, the CDR3 is TGTGCCAGCAGGCGGACATTACAAGAGACCCAGTACTTC. Amino acids: CASRRTLQETQYF.

The chain couples TRBV21-1 to TRBJ2-3; TRBD2 is taken as the D call from the table, unchecked against the DNA. TRBV21-1 is flagged as a pseudogene. The CDR3 has 18 amino acids. CDR3 DNA: TGTGCCAGCAGCAAAGGCGATCCGTTTCGAATGGGCACAGATACGCAGTATTTT. It encodes CASSKGDPFRMGTDTQYF.

The chain couples TRBV5-8 to TRBJ1-5; D possibly corresponds to TRBD1 (5 bases). V shed 0 bases and J shed 0 bases, with 13 bases lying between them. The CDR3 loop spans 17 amino acids. The germline V gene has CDR1 SGHTS and CDR2 YDEGEE. The CDR3 loop is CASSLGDGTLSNQPQHF. The CDR3 nucleotides read TGTGCCAGCAGCTTGGGAGACGGGACTCTTAGCAATCAGCCCCAGCATTTT.

The chain combines TRBV18 with TRBJ2-7, with 7 positions matching TRBD1. V was pared by 3 bases and J by 4 bases, with 9 bases of the junction left unmatched. CDR3 length: 15 amino acids. CDR1 KGHSH and CDR2 LQKENI come from the germline V gene. The CDR3 DNA reads as TGTGCCAGCTCACCGGGGAAAGGGGGCCCTTACGAGCAGTACTTC. Translating gives CASSPGKGGPYEQYF.

This chain joins TRBV28 and TRBJ2-5; D may be TRBD2 (6 bases). This CDR3 is 12 amino acids long. Germline values: CDR1 MDHEN, CDR2 SYDVKM. Between the trimmed V and J ends, which lost 11 bases and 0 bases, there was a span of 10 bases. The DNA of the CDR3 is TGTGCCGCCCGGGGGTACCAAGAGACCCAGTACTTC. Amino acids: CAARGYQETQYF.

The gene calls are TRBV4-3 and TRBJ2-7; the match to TRBD1 covers 8 bases. The CDR3 is 15 amino acids. V shed 5 bases and J 5 bases; nucleotides not matched to a gene: 11. The germline V gene encodes CDR1 LGHNA and CDR2 YSLEER. CDR3 region: CASSIGQGNSNEQYF. DNA of the CDR3: TGCGCCAGCAGCATAGGACAGGGAAATTCAAACGAGCAGTACTTC.

The table lists this clone with many counts. The chain carries TRBV2 and TRBJ1-1; a possible D gene is TRBD1 (6 bases). Trimming stripped 1 base from V and 5 bases from J, with 20 bases between. CDR1 SNHLY and CDR2 FYNNEI come from the germline V gene. The CDR3 contains 17 residues. The chain's CDR3 is CASSEGRGRDWSTEAFF. CDR3 DNA sequence: TGTGCCAGCAGTGAAGGCAGGGGCCGGGATTGGAGTACTGAAGCTTTCTTT.

The chain combines TRBV4-1 with TRBJ1-5; TRBD1 matches at 8 bases. CDR1 and CDR2 (germline): MGHRA, YSYEKL. V was pared by 2 bases and J by 6 bases, with 6 bases of the junction left unmatched. The CDR3 covers 15 residues. CDR3 nucleotides: TGCGCCAGCAGCCAACTTTCAGGGGGCCTTCAGCCCCAGCATTTT. It is translated as CASSQLSGGLQPQHF.

CDR3 in amino acids: CASRGDRTVNTEAFF. The CDR3 nucleotides read TGTGCCAGCAGGGGGGATCGGACAGTGAACACTGAAGCTTTCTTT. The V and J genes are TRBV6-5 and TRBJ1-1, with a tentative D call TRBD1 (6 bases). Looked up from germline, CDR1 is MNHEY and CDR2 is SVGAGI. This CDR3 has 15 amino acids. The V end was cut by 6 bases, the J end by 0 bases, with 14 bases between.

This chain uses TRBV16 with TRBJ2-2; a possible D gene is TRBD1 (5 bases). With 4 bases removed from V and 5 bases from J, the gap between germline ends came to 8 bases. The CDR3 is made up of 13 amino acids. The germline V gene has CDR1 KGHSY and CDR2 FQNENV. The CDR3 DNA is TGTGCCAGCAGCCCAGGGCTGACCGGGGAGCTGTTTTTT. Encoded protein: CASSPGLTGELFF.

This chain joins TRBV12-5 and TRBJ2-7; a weak D match, TRBD2 (7 bases). Trimming stripped 6 bases from V and 5 bases from J, with 14 bases between. The CDR3 is made up of 13 amino acids. Per germline, CDR1 LGHNT and CDR2 FRNRAP. CDR3 coding DNA: TGTGCTAGTGGGCCTGGGGGGGCAAACGAGCAGTACTTC. It encodes CASGPGGANEQYF. Complete variable domain (other parts from reference TRBV12-5 and TRBJ2-7): DARVTQTPRHKVTEMGQEVTMRCQPILGHNTVFWYRQTMMQGLELLAYFRNRAPLDDSGMPKDRFSAEMPDATLATLKIQPSEPRDSAVYFCASGPGGANEQYFGPGTRLTVT.

The gene calls are TRBV19 and TRBJ2-5, with TRBD2 as a possible D gene (5 bases). In germline, CDR1 is LNHDA, CDR2 SQIVND (reference sequence). This CDR3 region has 16 residues. The V and J ends lost 4 bases and 1 base respectively, with 16 bases between them. The CDR3 bases are TGTGCCAGTAGTAGAAGATGGACTGGGCTCCAAGAGACCCAGTACTTC. Protein sequence: CASSRRWTGLQETQYF.